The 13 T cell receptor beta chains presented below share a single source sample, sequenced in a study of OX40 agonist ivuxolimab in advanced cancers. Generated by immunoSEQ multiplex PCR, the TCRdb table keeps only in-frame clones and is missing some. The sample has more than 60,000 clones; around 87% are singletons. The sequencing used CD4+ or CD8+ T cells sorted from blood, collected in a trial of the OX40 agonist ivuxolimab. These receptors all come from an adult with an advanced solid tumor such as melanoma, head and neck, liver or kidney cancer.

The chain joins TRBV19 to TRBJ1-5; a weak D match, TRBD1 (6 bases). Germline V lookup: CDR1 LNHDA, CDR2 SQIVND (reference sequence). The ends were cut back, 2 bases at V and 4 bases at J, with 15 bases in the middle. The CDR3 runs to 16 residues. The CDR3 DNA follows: TGTGCCAGTAGTATATACGGGTCGGGGGCAAATCAGCCCCAGCATTTT. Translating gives CASSIYGSGANQPQHF.

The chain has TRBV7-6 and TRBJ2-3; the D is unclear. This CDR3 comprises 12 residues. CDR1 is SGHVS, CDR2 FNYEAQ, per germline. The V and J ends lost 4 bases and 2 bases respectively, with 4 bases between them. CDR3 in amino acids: CASSSYTDTQYF. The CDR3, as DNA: TGTGCCAGCAGCTCATACACAGATACGCAGTATTTT.

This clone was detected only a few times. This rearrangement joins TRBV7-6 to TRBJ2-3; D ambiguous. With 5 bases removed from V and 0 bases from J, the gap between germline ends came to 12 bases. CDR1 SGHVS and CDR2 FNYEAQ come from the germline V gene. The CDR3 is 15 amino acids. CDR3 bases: TGTGCCAGCAGCACCTATTCGGGTAGCACAGATACGCAGTATTTT. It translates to CASSTYSGSTDTQYF.

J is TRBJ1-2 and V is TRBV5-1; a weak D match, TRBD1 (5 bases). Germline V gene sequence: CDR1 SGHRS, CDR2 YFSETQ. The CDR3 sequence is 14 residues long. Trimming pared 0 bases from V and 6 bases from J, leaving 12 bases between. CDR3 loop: CASSLEAGNNGYTF. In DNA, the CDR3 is TGCGCCAGCAGCTTGGAGGCAGGGAATAATGGCTACACCTTC.

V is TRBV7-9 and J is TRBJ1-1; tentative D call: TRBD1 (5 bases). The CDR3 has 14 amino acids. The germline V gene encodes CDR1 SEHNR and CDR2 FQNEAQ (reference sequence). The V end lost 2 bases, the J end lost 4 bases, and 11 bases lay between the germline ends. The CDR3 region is CASSLRGDSTEAFF. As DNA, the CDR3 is TGTGCCAGCAGCTTACGGGGGGATAGCACTGAAGCTTTCTTT.

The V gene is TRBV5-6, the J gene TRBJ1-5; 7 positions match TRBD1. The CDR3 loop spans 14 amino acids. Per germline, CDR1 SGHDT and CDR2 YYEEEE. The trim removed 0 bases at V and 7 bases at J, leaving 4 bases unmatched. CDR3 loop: CASSLDRGTQPQHF. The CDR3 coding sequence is TGTGCCAGCAGCTTGGACAGGGGAACCCAGCCCCAGCATTTT.

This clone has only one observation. The CDR3 region is CASSETAYEQYF. The CDR3 nucleotides read TGTGCCAGCAGTGAGACAGCCTACGAGCAGTACTTC. V and J are TRBV6-1 and TRBJ2-7; D is possibly TRBD1 (5 bases). Trimming stripped 3 bases from V and 2 bases from J, with 5 bases between. Germline V gene lookup returns CDR1 MNHNS and CDR2 SASEGT. The CDR3 is made up of 12 amino acids.

CDR3 sequence reads: CASSPGTRRTDTQYF. The CDR3, as DNA: TGTGCCAGCAGCCCAGGGACTAGGCGCACAGATACGCAGTATTTT. V gene TRBV9 combines with J gene TRBJ2-3; 8 bases fit TRBD2. The trim removed 4 bases at V and 1 base at J, leaving 5 bases unmatched. There are 15 residues in the CDR3. Germline V gives CDR1 SGDLS, CDR2 YYNGEE.

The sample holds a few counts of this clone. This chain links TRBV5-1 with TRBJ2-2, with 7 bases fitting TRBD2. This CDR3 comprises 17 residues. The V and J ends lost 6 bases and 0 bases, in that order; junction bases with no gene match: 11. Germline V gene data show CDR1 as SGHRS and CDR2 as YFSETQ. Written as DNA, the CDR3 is TGCGCCAGCAACCCCTCTCGGGGGGAGACGAACACCGGGGAGCTGTTTTTT. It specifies CASNPSRGETNTGELFF.

The CDR3 spells CASSPHIYNSPLHF. CDR3 sequence (DNA): TGTGCCAGCAGTCCGCACATCTATAATTCACCCCTCCACTTT. The chain combines TRBV27 with TRBJ1-6; D unclear. The germline V gene has CDR1 MNHEY and CDR2 SMNVEV (reference sequence). This CDR3 region has 14 residues. The V end was cut by 5 bases, the J end by 3 bases, with 8 bases between.

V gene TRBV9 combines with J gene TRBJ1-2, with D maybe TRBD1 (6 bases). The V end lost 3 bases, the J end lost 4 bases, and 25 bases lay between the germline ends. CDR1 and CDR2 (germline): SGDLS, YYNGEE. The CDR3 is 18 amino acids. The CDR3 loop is CASSAQAGAPHGGYGYTF. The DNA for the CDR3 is TGTGCCAGCAGCGCCCAGGCGGGGGCACCTCATGGGGGCTATGGCTACACCTTC.

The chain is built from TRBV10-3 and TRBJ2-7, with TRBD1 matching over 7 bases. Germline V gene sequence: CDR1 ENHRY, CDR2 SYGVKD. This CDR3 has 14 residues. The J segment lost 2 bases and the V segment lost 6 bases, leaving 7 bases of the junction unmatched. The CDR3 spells CAISDRVHTYEQYF. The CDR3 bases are TGTGCCATCAGCGACAGGGTCCATACCTACGAGCAGTACTTC.

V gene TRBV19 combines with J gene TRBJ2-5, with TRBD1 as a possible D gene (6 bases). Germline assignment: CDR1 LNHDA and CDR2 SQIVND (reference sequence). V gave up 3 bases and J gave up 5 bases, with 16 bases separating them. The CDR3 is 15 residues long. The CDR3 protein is CASSIRGRRSETQYF. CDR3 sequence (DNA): TGTGCCAGTAGTATCAGGGGACGACGAAGTGAGACCCAGTACTTC.